The clone carrying this TCR beta chain was seen ten or more times. Unmatched junction bases numbered 13, after V lost 8 bases and J lost 4 bases. The CDR3 covers 15 residues. CDR1 and CDR2 from the germline V gene are LNHNV and YYDKDF (reference sequence). After constant-region reverse-primer amplification, full-length variable regions underwent semi-nested PCR with Nested Universal Primer A. A single record per CDR3 protein comes from TCRdb applying MiXCR to the 5' RACE reads. The sample lists roughly 56,000 distinct CDR3 sequences, approximately 29% occurring once. Purified naive CD4+ T cells were depleted of CD25+ Tregs.

This TCR came from a female donor with breast cancer. Sequenced input: tumor-infiltrating naive CD4+ T cells sorted from the breast tumor. Described subset: naive CD4+ T cells, CD4+CD45RA+CD25-. The chain joins TRBV15 to TRBJ2-5; 7 nucleotides align to TRBD1. Written as DNA, the CDR3 is TGTGCCACCCAGGGGGAAGACTTTATCGGAGAGACCCAGTACTTC. Its protein product is CATQGEDFIGETQYF.